This T cell receptor (beta chain) was recorded in a study of shared clonotypes between healthy human individuals. Study-wide context: There were three CD4 naive, three CD4 memory, two CD8 naive and one CD8 memory plates per donor. Study-level findings and limits: The study's rarefaction showed incomplete sorted-subset sequencing despite large depth. The researchers took only blood, and tissue repertoires probably look different.

Trimming removed 10 bases from V and 5 bases from J; junction bases left unmatched: 19. The CDR3 has 18 residues. Germline lookup yields CDR1 LNHDA and CDR2 SQIVND (reference sequence). A note on this clone: Its antigen is not identified.

Some clones are missing from TCRdb's copy, which holds only in-frame ones; the method was immunoSEQ multiplex PCR. The sample lists around 320,000 clones, roughly 91% seen once, with roughly 15% in the top ten. Sequencing was performed on memory CD8+ T cells sorted from blood. Stated subset: CD45RO+ cells pooled with CCR7-negative TemRA cells. The clonotype comes from a man between 18 and 29 years old in good health. The chain employs TRBV19 and TRBJ2-2; 10 bases match TRBD2. The CDR3, as DNA: TGTGCCACCAGCTTTAGGCTAGCGGGAGAGACAAAAACCGGGGAGCTGTTTTTT. Amino acid sequence: CATSFRLAGETKTGELFF.